Presented here are 20 T cell receptor beta chains from one specimen sequenced in a study of T-cell memory formation after mild COVID-19. MiXCR, run by TCRdb on the 5' RACE reads, gives a single entry per CDR3 protein. Among approximately 260,000 distinct CDR3 sequences, 16% were seen once, and the ten largest hold 20% to 25%. Sample: PBMCs or a T cell subset sorted from them (not recorded which). The receptor set was obtained from a man aged 18 to 30 who had mild COVID-19 (a few samples of this study predate the infection). Cell type and time point are not known.

In this sample, this clonotype turned up a few times. The CDR3 nucleotides are TGTGCCAGCAGCCTAGGACAGGGATGGTACGAGCAGTACTTC. Encoded protein: CASSLGQGWYEQYF. This chain uses TRBV7-2 with TRBJ2-7, with TRBD1 identical over 8 bases. Germline lookup yields CDR1 SGHTA and CDR2 FQGNSA. After removal of 5 bases from V and 4 bases from J, the junction contained 7 bases not matched to a gene. The CDR3 is made up of 14 amino acids.

This clonotype was found a few times. The chain is built from TRBV6-6 and TRBJ2-7; no clear D gene. The CDR3 length is 13 residues. Per the germline V gene, CDR1 is MNHNY and CDR2 is SVGAGI (reference sequence). V was cut by 8 bases and J by 3 bases, with 14 bases left in between. The DNA of the CDR3 is TGTGCCAGCCGTAAGGGCAGCAACTACGAGCAGTACTTC. Translated, it gives CASRKGSNYEQYF.

This clonotype has only a few counts. This rearrangement joins TRBV20-1 to TRBJ1-6; TRBD1 matches 7 bases. The CDR3 totals 16 residues. V shed 6 bases and J 7 bases; nucleotides not matched to a gene: 15. In germline, CDR1 is DFQATT, CDR2 SNEGSKA (reference sequence). CDR3 DNA sequence: TGCAGTGCAGGGGGACAACAGGGGTCGTGGAATTCACCCCTCCACTTT. Translation: CSAGGQQGSWNSPLHF.

A few counts support this clonotype. The rearrangement joins TRBV10-3 to TRBJ2-7, with D possibly matching TRBD1 (6 bases). CDR3 size: 13 residues. V was pared by 7 bases and J by 5 bases, with 15 bases between. Germline V gives CDR1 ENHRY, CDR2 SYGVKD. The CDR3 region is CAIKLTGSDEQYF. Here the CDR3 DNA reads TGTGCCATCAAGTTAACAGGGTCCGACGAGCAGTACTTC.

This clonotype was recorded many times. The V and J genes are TRBV7-2 and TRBJ2-6; maybe TRBD2 (7 bases). Trimming pared 5 bases from V and 2 bases from J, leaving 16 bases between. The CDR3 spans 17 residues. CDR1 SGHTA and CDR2 FQGNSA come from the germline V gene. CDR3 bases: TGTGCCAGCAGCCCGAGGGGGGGTCGCACTGGGGCCAACGTCCTGACTTTC. It encodes CASSPRGGRTGANVLTF. Based on the CDR3 plus reference TRBV7-2 and TRBJ2-6, the full variable domain is GAGVSQSPSNKVTEKGKDVELRCDPISGHTALYWYRQSLGQGLEFLIYFQGNSAPDKSGLPSDRFSAERTGGSVSTLTIQRTQQEDSAVYLCASSPRGGRTGANVLTFGAGSRLTVL.

The sample holds a few counts of this clonotype. This chain uses TRBV5-1 with TRBJ2-3; possible D gene TRBD1, 7 bases. Trimming cost V 1 base and J 4 bases, with 16 bases left between them. The length of the CDR3 is 16 residues. Germline-derived CDR1 and CDR2 are SGHRS and YFSETQ. CDR3 in DNA: TGCGCCAGCAGCTTGCGGGGGCCAGGGGGATCAGATACGCAGTATTTT. It translates to CASSLRGPGGSDTQYF. Full variable domain (remainder filled in from reference TRBV5-1 and TRBJ2-3): KAGVTQTPRYLIKTRGQQVTLSCSPISGHRSVSWYQQTPGQGLQFLFEYFSETQRNKGNFPGRFSGRQFSNSRSEMNVSTLELGDSALYLCASSLRGPGGSDTQYFGPGTRLTVL.

This clonotype was seen more than once but under ten times. The CDR3 region has the DNA TGCAGCGTTGCTTGGGGGTTCACTGAAGCTTTCTTT. This sequence encodes CSVAWGFTEAFF. This chain uses TRBV29-1 with TRBJ1-1, with D perhaps TRBD1 (5 bases). This CDR3 has 12 residues. Germline-derived CDR1 and CDR2 are SQVTM and ANQGSEA. V lost 4 bases to trimming and J lost 4 bases, with 10 bases between them.

The genes are TRBV7-9 and TRBJ1-2; TRBD1 is a possible D gene (6 bases). V lost 7 bases to trimming and J lost 4 bases, with 13 bases between them. The CDR3 covers 13 residues. Per germline, CDR1 SEHNR and CDR2 FQNEAQ (reference sequence). The CDR3 here is CASIPTGSYGYTF. CDR3 sequence (DNA): TGTGCCAGCATCCCCACAGGGTCCTATGGCTACACCTTC.

This clonotype was detected ten times or more. The CDR3 sequence: CSARDWEQMNTGELFF. In DNA, the CDR3 is TGCAGTGCTAGAGATTGGGAACAGATGAACACCGGGGAGCTGTTTTTT. The rearrangement joins TRBV20-1 to TRBJ2-2; D is uncertain. Trimming cost V 0 bases and J 1 base, with 12 bases left between them. Germline assignment: CDR1 DFQATT and CDR2 SNEGSKA (reference sequence). This CDR3 is built from 16 residues.

This clonotype was seen many times. The chain uses TRBV5-1 and TRBJ2-5; no clear D gene. The CDR3 covers 14 residues. CDR1 SGHRS and CDR2 YFSETQ come from the germline V gene. V lost 4 bases and J 0 bases, leaving 10 bases between the germline ends. The CDR3 region is CASSPRLYQETQYF. Here the CDR3 DNA reads TGCGCCAGCAGCCCTCGTCTTTACCAAGAGACCCAGTACTTC.

This clonotype has a handful of counts. The chain has TRBV3-1 and TRBJ2-2, with 11 bases matching TRBD2. V was clipped by 5 bases and J by 5 bases; unmatched bases: 7. The length of the CDR3 is 16 residues. CDR1 is LGHDT and CDR2 is YNNKEL in the germline V gene (reference sequence). The chain's CDR3 is CASSYGTSGRTGELFF. The CDR3 DNA follows: TGTGCCAGCAGCTACGGGACTAGCGGACGAACCGGGGAGCTGTTTTTT. The full variable domain, rest sourced from reference TRBV3-1 and TRBJ2-2, is DTAVSQTPKYLVTQMGNDKSIKCEQNLGHDTMYWYKQDSKKFLKIMFSYNNKELIINETVPNRFSPKSPDKAHLNLHINSLELGDSAVYFCASSYGTSGRTGELFFGEGSRLTVL.

This clonotype was detected ten times or more. Its ends do not fully match the called genes, so a read error is possible. As DNA, the CDR3 is TGTGCCATCAGTGAGTCAGGGGACAGGGTCTCCTTC. Translated, it gives CAISESGDRVSF. The V and J genes are TRBV10-3 and TRBJ2-4; the match to TRBD1 covers 9 bases. The CDR3 extends over 12 amino acids. Germline CDR1 ENHRY, CDR2 SYGVKD.

The genes are TRBV7-8 and TRBJ1-2; no clear D. This CDR3 is built from 13 residues. The V end lost 1 base, the J end lost 4 bases, and 7 bases lay between the germline ends. In germline, CDR1 is SGHVS, CDR2 FQNEAQ. The CDR3 DNA reads as TGTGCCAGCAGCTTAGAGCCAAGCTATGGCTACACCTTC. Amino acid sequence: CASSLEPSYGYTF. Supplemented by reference TRBV7-8 and TRBJ1-2, the full variable domain reads GAGVSQSPRYKVAKRGQDVALRCDPISGHVSLFWYQQALGQGPEFLTYFQNEAQLDKSGLPSDRFFAERPEGSVSTLKIQRTQQEDSAVYLCASSLEPSYGYTFGSGTRLTVV.

This clonotype was detected a few times. Because the CDR3's place on the DNA is in doubt, the DNA is left out and the CDR3 is given as listed by TCRdb. This rearrangement joins TRBV21-1 to TRBJ2-3; no check of the table's D call, TRBD2, against the DNA was made. TRBV21-1 is classified as a pseudogene. The CDR3 region is 17 residues in length, termini included. The CDR3 protein is CASSKEVGLVGGGTQYF.

Only a few counts were recorded for this clonotype. This chain links TRBV4-1 with TRBJ2-2; TRBD2 matches 7 bases. CDR3 length equals 14 residues. The germline CDR1 and CDR2 sequences are MGHRA and YSYEKL. Trimming took 5 bases from V and 5 from J; bases not matched to a gene: 5. The DNA for the CDR3 is TGCGCCAGCAGCTCCCGGGACTATACCGGGGAGCTGTTTTTT. It is translated as CASSSRDYTGELFF.

A few counts support this clonotype. V is TRBV25-1 and J is TRBJ1-1; 8 positions match TRBD1. CDR3 length equals 15 residues. CDR1 and CDR2 (germline): MGHDK, SYGVNS. V lost 3 bases and J lost 0; bases outside the gene matches: 3. CDR3 sequence reads: CASSDDRGLNTEAFF. CDR3 nucleotide sequence: TGTGCCAGCAGTGATGACAGGGGCTTGAACACTGAAGCTTTCTTT.

The chain couples TRBV7-2 to TRBJ2-5, with 11 bases lining up with TRBD2. The germline V gene encodes CDR1 SGHTA and CDR2 FQGNSA. The CDR3 contains 17 residues. V was clipped by 5 bases and J by 10 bases; unmatched bases: 18. The CDR3 DNA follows: TGTGCCAGCAGCACGGCCACCCTAGCGGGGGGCCCCCGGGACCAGTACTTC. It specifies CASSTATLAGGPRDQYF. Filled out from reference TRBV7-2 and TRBJ2-5, the complete variable domain reads GAGVSQSPSNKVTEKGKDVELRCDPISGHTALYWYRQSLGQGLEFLIYFQGNSAPDKSGLPSDRFSAERTGGSVSTLTIQRTQQEDSAVYLCASSTATLAGGPRDQYFGPGTRLLVL.

The chain carries TRBV20-1 and TRBJ1-4; D gene ambiguous. The germline V and J ends were trimmed by 0 bases and 5 bases, with 13 bases remaining between them. The CDR3 totals 15 residues. Germline-derived CDR1 and CDR2 are DFQATT and SNEGSKA (reference sequence). CDR3 bases: TGCAGTGCTAGAGATAGGGTCAACTCGAATGAAAAACTGTTTTTT. It specifies CSARDRVNSNEKLFF.

This clonotype was detected a few times. The chain uses TRBV5-1 and TRBJ2-2; 8 bases agree with TRBD1. The CDR3 extends over 15 amino acids. The germline V gene encodes CDR1 SGHRS and CDR2 YFSETQ. After removal of 4 bases from V and 4 bases from J, the junction contained 6 bases not matched to a gene. The CDR3 sequence: CASSPDRAGTGELFF. The CDR3 region has the DNA TGCGCCAGCAGCCCGGACAGGGCGGGCACCGGGGAGCTGTTTTTT.

J is TRBJ1-6 and V is TRBV28; 9 nucleotides agree with TRBD1. Germline V gene data show CDR1 as MDHEN and CDR2 as SYDVKM. Trimming at V came to 6 bases and at J to 11 bases, leaving 8 bases not matched to a gene. This CDR3 is 14 amino acids long. Here the CDR3 reads CASRPGQGRTPLHF. The CDR3 DNA is TGTGCCAGCAGACCGGGACAGGGAAGAACACCCCTCCACTTT. Drawing the rest from reference TRBV28 and TRBJ1-6, the complete variable domain is DVKVTQSSRYLVKRTGEKVFLECVQDMDHENMFWYRQDPGLGLRLIYFSYDVKMKEKGDIPEGYSVSREKKERFSLILESASTNQTSMYLCASRPGQGRTPLHFGNGTRLTVT.